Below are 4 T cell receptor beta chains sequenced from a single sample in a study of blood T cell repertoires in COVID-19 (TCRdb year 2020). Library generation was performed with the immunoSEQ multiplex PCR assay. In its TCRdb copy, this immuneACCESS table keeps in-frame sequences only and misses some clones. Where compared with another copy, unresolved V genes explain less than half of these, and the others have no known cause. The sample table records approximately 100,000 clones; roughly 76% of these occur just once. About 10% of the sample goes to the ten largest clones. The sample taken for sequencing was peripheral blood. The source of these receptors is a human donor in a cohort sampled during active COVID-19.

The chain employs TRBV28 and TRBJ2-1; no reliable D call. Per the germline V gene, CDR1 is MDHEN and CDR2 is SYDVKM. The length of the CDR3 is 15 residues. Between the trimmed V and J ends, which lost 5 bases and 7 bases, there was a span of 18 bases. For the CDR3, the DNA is TGTGCCAGCAGTCCGTTAGTATTGACTGAAAATGAGCAGTTCTTC. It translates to CASSPLVLTENEQFF.

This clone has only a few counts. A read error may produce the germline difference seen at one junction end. The DNA for the CDR3 is TGTGCCAGCAGCCTAGCCAGTGGGCGCTACGAGCAGTACTTC. This gives the protein CASSLASGRYEQYF. V gene TRBV7-9 combines with J gene TRBJ2-7, with D tentatively TRBD2 (5 bases). CDR1 is SEHNR and CDR2 is FQNEAQ in the germline V gene (reference sequence). The CDR3 runs to 14 residues.

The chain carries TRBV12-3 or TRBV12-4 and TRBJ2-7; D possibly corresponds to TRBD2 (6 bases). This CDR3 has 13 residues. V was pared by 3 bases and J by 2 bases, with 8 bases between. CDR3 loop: CASSLAGTYEQYF. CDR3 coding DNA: TGTGCCAGCAGTTTGGCGGGGACCTACGAGCAGTACTTC.

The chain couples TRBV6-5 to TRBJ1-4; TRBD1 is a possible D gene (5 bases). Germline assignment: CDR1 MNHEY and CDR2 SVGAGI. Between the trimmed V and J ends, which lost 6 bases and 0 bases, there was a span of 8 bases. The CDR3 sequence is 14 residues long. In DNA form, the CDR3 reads TGTGCCAGCAGATTACAGGCAACTAATGAAAAACTGTTTTTT. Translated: CASRLQATNEKLFF.